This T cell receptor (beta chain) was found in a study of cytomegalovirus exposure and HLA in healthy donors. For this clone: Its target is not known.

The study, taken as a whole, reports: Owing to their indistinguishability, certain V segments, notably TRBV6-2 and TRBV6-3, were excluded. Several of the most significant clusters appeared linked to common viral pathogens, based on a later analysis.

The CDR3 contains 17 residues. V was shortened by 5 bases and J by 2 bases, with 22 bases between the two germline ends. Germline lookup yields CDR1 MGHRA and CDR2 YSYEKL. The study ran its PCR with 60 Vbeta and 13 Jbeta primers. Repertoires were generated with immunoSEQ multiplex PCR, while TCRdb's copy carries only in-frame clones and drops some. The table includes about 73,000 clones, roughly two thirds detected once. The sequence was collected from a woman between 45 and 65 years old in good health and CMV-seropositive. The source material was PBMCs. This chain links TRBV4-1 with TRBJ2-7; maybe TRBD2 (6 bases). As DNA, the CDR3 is TGCGCCAGCAGCTCCGTTACCCGTGGCGGGGCGCCCTACGAGCAGTACTTC. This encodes CASSSVTRGGAPYEQYF.